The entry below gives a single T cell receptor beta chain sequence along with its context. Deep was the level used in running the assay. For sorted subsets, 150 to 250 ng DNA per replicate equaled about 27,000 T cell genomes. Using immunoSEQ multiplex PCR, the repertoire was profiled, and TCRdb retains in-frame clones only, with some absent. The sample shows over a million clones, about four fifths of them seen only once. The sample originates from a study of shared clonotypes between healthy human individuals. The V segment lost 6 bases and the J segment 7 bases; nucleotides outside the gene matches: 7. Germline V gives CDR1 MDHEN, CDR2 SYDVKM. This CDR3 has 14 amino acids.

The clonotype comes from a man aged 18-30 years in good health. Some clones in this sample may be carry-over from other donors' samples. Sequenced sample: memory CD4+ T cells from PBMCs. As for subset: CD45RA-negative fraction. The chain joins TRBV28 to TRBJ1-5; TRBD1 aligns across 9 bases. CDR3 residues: CASRVQGAQQPQHF. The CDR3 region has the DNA TGTGCCAGCAGAGTACAGGGGGCCCAACAGCCCCAGCATTTT.